This is a list of T cell receptor beta chains from one sample in a study of cytomegalovirus exposure and HLA in healthy donors. Libraries were prepared by immunoSEQ multiplex PCR; TCRdb keeps only in-frame clonotypes and omits some of them. The data contain approximately 180,000 clones, under 80% of them singletons. Input material: PBMCs. The receptors were gathered from a human donor in good health. Both conserved end residues are part of each CDR3. Each record gives: D gene, J gene, clone size, V gene, CDR3 protein, CDR3 DNA. D genes are given only for firm matches. Rows may omit the clone size; those that give it use once, few, many or a size class.

D: TRBD1; J: TRBJ1-6; size: -; V: TRBV18; CDR3: CASSPAGGPGVGSPLHF; DNA: TGTGCCAGCTCACCAGCAGGGGGCCCGGGGGTTGGTTCACCCCTCCACTTT
D: TRBD1; J: TRBJ1-2; size: -; V: TRBV5-1; CDR3: CASSLHRDRGPIGGYTF; DNA: TGCGCCAGCAGCCTACACCGGGACAGGGGGCCGATTGGTGGCTACACCTTC
D: -; J: TRBJ1-1; size: -; V: TRBV29-1; CDR3: CSVEDRGDRGDGVEAFF; DNA: TGCAGCGTTGAAGATCGGGGGGATCGTGGGGATGGGGTTGAAGCTTTCTTT
D: -; J: TRBJ2-7; size: many; V: TRBV21-1; CDR3: CASSKGGQGSYEQYF; DNA: TGTGCCAGCAGCAAAGGGGGACAGGGCTCCTACGAGCAGTACTTC
D: TRBD1; J: TRBJ1-2; size: -; V: TRBV19; CDR3: CASSQHGQGPSYGYTF; DNA: TGTGCCAGTAGCCAACACGGACAGGGGCCGAGCTATGGCTACACCTTC
D: TRBD1; J: TRBJ2-1; size: few; V: TRBV5-6; CDR3: CASSSPTGDVQFF; DNA: TGTGCCAGCAGTTCTCCTACAGGGGATGTGCAGTTCTTC
D: TRBD1; J: TRBJ2-7; size: -; V: TRBV29-1; CDR3: CSVRGGQGSYEQYF; DNA: TGCAGCGTGAGGGGGGGACAGGGAAGCTACGAGCAGTACTTC
D: -; J: TRBJ1-1; size: once; V: TRBV2; CDR3: CASLDQPGQGKVPMWNTEAFF; DNA: TGTGCCAGCTTGGATCAACCCGGGCAGGGGAAAGTCCCAATGTGGAACACTGAAGCTTTCTTT
D: -; J: TRBJ1-1; size: -; V: TRBV7-9; CDR3: CASSFPGNTEAFF; DNA: TGTGCCAGCAGCTTCCCCGGGAACACTGAAGCTTTCTTT
D: TRBD1; J: TRBJ2-5; size: -; V: TRBV27; CDR3: CASSLSVGQGAETQYF; DNA: TGTGCCAGCAGTTTATCGGTCGGACAGGGGGCAGAGACCCAGTACTTC
D: -; J: TRBJ1-1; size: -; V: TRBV30; CDR3: CAWSAGLNTEAFF; DNA: TGTGCCTGGAGCGCAGGGCTGAACACTGAAGCTTTCTTT
D: -; J: TRBJ2-3; size: -; V: TRBV30; CDR3: CAWSVGGGDDTQYF; DNA: TGTGCCTGGAGTGTAGGAGGGGGGGATGATACGCAGTATTTT
D: TRBD1; J: TRBJ1-6; size: -; V: TRBV5-8; CDR3: CATDRGQGSYNSPLHF; DNA: TGTGCCACCGACAGGGGACAGGGCTCCTATAATTCACCCCTCCACTTT
D: -; J: TRBJ2-7; size: -; V: TRBV28; CDR3: CASSLWDKPYEQYF; DNA: TGTGCCAGCAGTTTATGGGACAAGCCCTACGAGCAGTACTTC
D: TRBD1; J: TRBJ1-6; size: -; V: TRBV27; CDR3: CASSFRQGFNSPLHF; DNA: TGTGCCAGCAGTTTTCGACAGGGGTTTAATTCACCCCTCCACTTT
D: -; J: TRBJ2-7; size: -; V: TRBV20-1; CDR3: CSASEEREQYF; DNA: TGCAGTGCCTCGGAGGAGCGCGAGCAGTACTTC
D: -; J: TRBJ1-2; size: few; V: TRBV29-1; CDR3: CSVDWGVNGYTF; DNA: TGCAGCGTTGATTGGGGAGTTAATGGCTACACCTTC
D: -; J: TRBJ2-7; size: -; V: TRBV6-6; CDR3: CASSPGSDEQYF; DNA: TGTGCCAGCAGCCCGGGATCCGACGAGCAGTACTTC
D: -; J: TRBJ1-4; size: once; V: TRBV11-2; CDR3: CASSLEILGRSGLDEKLFF; DNA: TGTGCCAGCAGCTTAGAAATTCTGGGCAGATCCGGATTAGATGAAAAACTGTTTTTT
D: -; J: TRBJ2-6; size: -; V: TRBV10-3; CDR3: CAISDSAGANVLTF; DNA: TGTGCCATCAGTGATAGCGCTGGGGCCAACGTCCTGACTTTC
D: TRBD2; J: TRBJ2-1; size: -; V: TRBV9; CDR3: CASSVGEGSGGFFNEQFF; DNA: TGTGCCAGCAGCGTAGGGGAAGGTAGCGGGGGATTTTTTAATGAGCAGTTCTTC
D: TRBD1; J: TRBJ1-2; size: -; V: TRBV6-1; CDR3: CASRTGGNYGYTF; DNA: TGTGCCAGCAGGACAGGGGGTAACTATGGCTACACCTTC
D: TRBD1; J: TRBJ1-2; size: -; V: TRBV29-1; CDR3: CSVGPGQFSPGYTF; DNA: TGCAGCGTAGGTCCGGGACAGTTTTCCCCCGGCTACACCTTC
D: -; J: TRBJ2-5; size: -; V: TRBV27; CDR3: CASSLPGGEQYF; DNA: TGTGCCAGCAGTCTCCCCGGGGGAGAGCAGTACTTC
D: -; J: TRBJ1-2; size: -; V: TRBV5-4; CDR3: CASSLNRAALRGLYGYTF; DNA: TGTGCCAGCAGCTTGAATAGGGCAGCCCTAAGGGGACTCTATGGCTACACCTTC
D: TRBD2; J: TRBJ2-7; size: -; V: TRBV5-6; CDR3: CASSLASGHYEQYF; DNA: TGTGCCAGCAGCTTGGCTAGCGGGCACTACGAGCAGTACTTC
D: -; J: TRBJ2-3; size: -; V: TRBV9; CDR3: CASSVGLRQSPDTQYF; DNA: TGTGCCAGCAGCGTAGGCCTGCGACAGTCCCCAGATACGCAGTATTTT
D: TRBD1; J: TRBJ1-1; size: -; V: TRBV7-2; CDR3: CASSARGQNVLEAFF; DNA: TGTGCCAGCAGCGCCAGGGGGCAAAATGTCTTGGAAGCTTTCTTT
D: -; J: TRBJ1-2; size: -; V: TRBV5-8; CDR3: CASSFTDGGGYGYTF; DNA: TGTGCCAGCAGCTTCACCGACGGGGGGGGCTATGGCTACACCTTC
D: -; J: TRBJ1-1; size: few; V: TRBV10-3; CDR3: CAISPQVGSTDSEAFF; DNA: TGTGCCATCAGCCCTCAGGTGGGGTCGACAGACTCTGAAGCTTTCTTT
D: TRBD1; J: TRBJ1-1; size: once; V: TRBV19; CDR3: CASSGDRGGNTEAFF; DNA: TGTGCCAGTAGTGGGGACAGGGGAGGGAACACTGAAGCTTTCTTT
D: -; J: TRBJ2-3; size: -; V: TRBV2; CDR3: CASQGQGSGDTQYF; DNA: TGTGCCAGTCAGGGGCAGGGCAGTGGAGATACGCAGTATTTT
D: -; J: TRBJ1-4; size: -; V: TRBV4-1; CDR3: CASSQDPREGVSIIGKLFF; DNA: TGCGCCAGCAGCCAGGATCCGCGGGAGGGAGTCAGTATAATTGGAAAACTGTTTTTT
D: TRBD2; J: TRBJ2-3; size: -; V: TRBV2; CDR3: CASTQLAGWGDTQYF; DNA: TGTGCCAGCACACAACTAGCGGGGTGGGGAGATACGCAGTATTTT
D: -; J: TRBJ1-2; size: -; V: TRBV14; CDR3: CASSQRERANYGYTF; DNA: TGTGCCAGCAGCCAACGGGAGCGAGCTAACTATGGCTACACCTTC
D: TRBD1; J: TRBJ1-1; size: -; V: TRBV5-1; CDR3: CASSSTGFEAFF; DNA: TGCGCCAGCAGCTCGACAGGGTTTGAGGCTTTCTTT
D: -; J: TRBJ1-3; size: -; V: TRBV11-2; CDR3: CASSLTYRDTSGNTIYF; DNA: TGTGCCAGCAGCCTTACATACCGGGACACCTCTGGAAACACCATATATTTT
D: TRBD1; J: TRBJ1-4; size: -; V: TRBV4-1; CDR3: CASSLAGQATLNEKLFF; DNA: TGCGCCAGCAGCCTTGCGGGACAGGCGACGCTCAATGAAAAACTGTTTTTT
D: -; J: TRBJ1-4; size: once; V: TRBV28; CDR3: CASRTAGENEKLFF; DNA: TGTGCCAGCAGGACCGCCGGGGAAAATGAAAAACTGTTTTTT
D: -; J: TRBJ1-4; size: few; V: TRBV7-6; CDR3: CASSLAPSGAGEKLFF; DNA: TGTGCCAGCAGCTTAGCCCCCTCAGGGGCTGGTGAAAAACTGTTTTTT
D: TRBD2; J: TRBJ2-3; size: -; V: TRBV15; CDR3: CATSGTSGSTDTQYF; DNA: TGTGCCACCAGCGGGACTAGCGGTAGCACAGATACGCAGTATTTT
D: -; J: TRBJ1-1; size: -; V: TRBV10-3; CDR3: CAIRADTVNTEAFF; DNA: TGTGCCATCAGGGCGGACACGGTGAACACTGAAGCTTTCTTT
D: TRBD1; J: TRBJ1-4; size: -; V: TRBV27; CDR3: CASSGRDRGREKLFF; DNA: TGTGCCAGCAGTGGACGGGACAGGGGAAGAGAAAAACTGTTTTTT
D: TRBD2; J: TRBJ2-7; size: many; V: TRBV5-1; CDR3: CASSTGLGATYEQYF; DNA: TGCGCCAGCAGCACGGGACTAGGGGCGACCTACGAGCAGTACTTC
D: TRBD2; J: TRBJ2-7; size: -; V: TRBV5-1; CDR3: CASSLGRTSGGAGYEQYF; DNA: TGCGCCAGCAGCTTGGGGCGGACTAGCGGGGGGGCCGGGTACGAGCAGTACTTC
D: -; J: TRBJ2-1; size: -; V: TRBV5-4; CDR3: CASSFGGSGEQFF; DNA: TGTGCCAGCAGCTTTGGGGGGAGCGGTGAGCAGTTCTTC
D: TRBD2; J: TRBJ2-5; size: few; V: TRBV4-2; CDR3: CASSQARTSGVETQYF; DNA: TGTGCCAGCAGCCAAGCCCGGACTAGCGGGGTTGAGACCCAGTACTTC
D: -; J: TRBJ2-7; size: -; V: TRBV7-3; CDR3: CASRNQGSYEQYF; DNA: TGTGCCAGCAGAAATCAGGGTTCCTACGAGCAGTACTTC
D: TRBD1; J: TRBJ1-1; size: few; V: TRBV7-2; CDR3: CASSLTGQMNTEAFF; DNA: TGTGCCAGCAGCTTAACGGGACAGATGAACACTGAAGCTTTCTTT
D: -; J: TRBJ1-5; size: -; V: TRBV9; CDR3: CASSVGGVPNQPQHF; DNA: TGTGCCAGCAGCGTGGGAGGGGTCCCCAATCAGCCCCAGCATTTT
D: -; J: TRBJ1-1; size: -; V: TRBV19; CDR3: CASSLRRGTEAFF; DNA: TGTGCCAGTAGCCTTCGCAGGGGCACTGAAGCTTTCTTT